This entry is about one T cell receptor (beta chain). These data come from a study of blood T cell repertoires in COVID-19. Libraries were prepared by immunoSEQ multiplex PCR; TCRdb keeps only in-frame clonotypes and omits some of them. The sample records about 110,000 clones, 72% being singletons. The source is a woman aged 55-69 years with acute or convalescent COVID-19. The sample taken for sequencing was peripheral blood.

The CDR3 nucleotides read TGTGCCAGCAGCCAAGACAGGGGGGACACCATATATTTT. Protein: CASSQDRGDTIYF. The V call is TRBV4-2, the J call TRBJ1-3; 7 bases map to TRBD1. The J segment lost 8 bases and the V segment lost 0 bases, leaving 1 base of the junction unmatched. The CDR3 has 13 residues. Germline V gene lookup returns CDR1 LGHNA and CDR2 YNFKEQ.